Below, one T cell receptor beta chain is given with its context. This CDR3 is 12 amino acids long. V was pared by 4 bases and J by 6 bases, with 9 bases between. Germline CDR1 is SGHNT and CDR2 is YYREEE (reference sequence). This entry comes from a study of blood T cell repertoires in COVID-19. The table came from immunoSEQ multiplex PCR; TCRdb's copy has only in-frame clones and leaves some out. This sample carries roughly 84,000 clones, less than 80% of them seen once, and the ten largest clones take about 4.2%. Sample: peripheral blood. This TCR was sampled from a woman aged 45-65 years with acute or convalescent COVID-19. The J gene is TRBJ2-3, the V gene TRBV5-4; D not resolved. The CDR3: CASSHLQDTQYF. The CDR3 region has the DNA TGTGCCAGCAGCCACCTACAGGATACGCAGTATTTT.